This T cell receptor beta chain was observed in a study of cytomegalovirus exposure and HLA in healthy donors (dated by TCRdb to 2015 to 2018). Regarding the study in general: In an earlier analysis of approximately 640 of the donors, less than 350 Gb of sequence data and approximately 120 million unique TCR beta sequences from about 180 million T cells were reported. About 320 gigabases of sequencing data and some 85 million unique TCR sequences were included in an early release covering over 600 HLA-typed donors. The genetic ancestry cluster associated with self-reported Caucasian donors included about 84% of the roughly 360 genotyped donors. The study aimed to test whether cataloging public T cell receptors could reveal signatures of past pathogen exposure. The T cell repertoires of 670 or so subjects were profiled by immunosequencing and related to cytomegalovirus serostatus. Along with the approximately 600-subject first cohort, a separate validation cohort of around 120 different subjects was used. To predict cytomegalovirus infection status, the study combined high-throughput TCR immunosequencing, statistical association of individual TCRs with disease status, and machine learning. To study patterns of TCR occurrence, a later analysis re-analyzed previously published TCR beta repertoires from several hundred donors and added high-resolution HLA genotyping. In the later analysis, no new phenotypic data were used to find candidate immune exposures; instead, reliance was placed on TCR beta sequences and their occurrence across donors. An earlier analysis of roughly 600 of the donors used high-throughput TCR beta sequencing to judge whether each TCR beta V gene segment behaved as functional or pseudogenic. Alongside the repertoire data, information on donor age, sex, ethnicity and CMV serostatus was compiled. Genome-wide SNP genotypes for about three fifths of the roughly 670 donors were used in a later genetic analysis, which treated that subset as a discovery cohort. Every discovery cohort repertoire had been produced on one sequencing platform. Both class I and class II loci were covered by HLA typing, at four-digit resolution. The number of typed donors differed by locus: roughly 629-640 for A, B, C, DRB1 and DQB1; some 500 for DQA1; 600 to 610 for DPA1; and around 470 for DPB1. Several DR-DQ haplotypes were handled as single units for association and clustering because linkage in the cohort was strong. Across approximately 400 genotyped donors of the cohort, an average of approximately 240,000 unique TCR beta nucleotide sequences per donor were sequenced, and 15% to 20% of those sequences were non-productive. Broader findings and caveats from the paper: Strong co-occurrence of HLA alleles, especially DR and DQ, made assigning TCR associations to individual alleles difficult. In a later genetic analysis, fewer N-insertions in productive TCRs were reported among donors in an Asian-associated ancestry cluster than the roughly 700-donor mean. The only immune exposure information available for the cohort was CMV serostatus. A later genetic analysis associated a missense DCLRE1C variant with V-gene and J-gene trimming of TCR beta chains, and an independent cohort replicated the association. A further reported finding was that TCR beta sequences accurately predicted the HLA-A and HLA-B alleles for most subjects in the first cohort. A cluster of highly shared sequence variants was judged likely to be a technical artifact of the sequencing pipeline. Specific HLA alleles were associated with 15,000 to 20,000 TCR beta sequences at a false discovery rate of 0.05 in a later analysis. About 17 rarely observed V segments, including chromosome 9 orphons, were excluded from the earlier analysis of some 590 of the donors because counts were too low. The authors suggested that the approach could potentially be generalized to other disease states and immunological phenotypes. The classifier was reported to diagnose cytomegalovirus status with high specificity and sensitivity in both the original and validation cohorts. A later analysis found that most CMV-associated TCR beta chains appeared HLA-restricted, with HLA associations seemingly driven largely by CMV exposure. In vitro tests confirmed that a few of the cytomegalovirus-associated TCR beta chains recognize cytomegalovirus antigens. Some IMGT-functional V segments, including TRBV6-2 and TRBV6-3, could not be distinguished by the 87-base-pair reads and were therefore excluded. Presence/absence analyses assumed roughly uniform sequencing depth across donors, an assumption that may not hold. Most TCR sequences were seen in very few donors, while some public TCRs were found in many individuals. According to a later analysis, parvovirus B19, influenza, CMV and Epstein-Barr virus appeared linked to several top co-occurrence clusters. This cohort had only TCR beta chains sequenced, and the lack of alpha or paired-chain data limited which features could be detected. Compared with equally common non-associated chains, HLA-associated TCR beta chains in a later analysis were more clonally expanded and had lower generation probabilities. Broadly in line with IMGT annotations, most TCR beta V segments showed up in productive rearrangements about 87% or about 30% of the time in an earlier analysis of 450 to 750 of the donors. Because HLA typing was missing for some donors at each locus, association tests included only the typed subset. The study listed 150 to 200 TCR beta chains as associated with cytomegalovirus. According to a later analysis, TCR association rates differed among HLA loci, with DRB1 alleles showing the most associated TCRs and HLA-C alleles showing the fewest. Correlated functional status among segregating V segments might reflect linkage disequilibrium, but an unknown experimental factor could not be ruled out.

Receptors were amplified or captured by the immunoSEQ multiplex PCR assay. For the multiplex PCR, a mixture combining 60 forward primers for TCR Vbeta segments and 13 reverse primers for TCR Jbeta segments was used. The CDR3 region of rearranged TCR beta genes was amplified from genomic DNA with a multiplex PCR assay. Amplified TCR beta libraries were sequenced as 87-base-pair reads on the Illumina HiSeq System. As for the authors' bioinformatics: A later analysis counted about 76 million unique TCR beta chains across the 640 or so repertoires, and 10 million to 11 million of these chains were shared by at least two donors. To remove PCR and sequencing errors, raw reads were error-corrected and collapsed into unique sequences using a nearest-neighbor algorithm that merged closely related sequences. Alignment of CDR3 sequences to IMGT reference sequences was used to assign V, D and J gene segments. Each retained sequence needed at least a six-nucleotide match to both a V gene segment and a J gene segment. Rearrangements were classified as productive when the CDR3 lacked stop codons and remained in frame with V and J, and all other rearrangements were classified as non-productive. Following IMGT convention, CDR3 was defined as the stretch from the second conserved V-encoded cysteine up to the conserved J-encoded phenylalanine. The earlier analysis of some 540 of the donors excluded any sequence lacking an unambiguous match to a single V gene segment. An earlier analysis of a few hundred of the donors called V segments functional above 56.7% productive rearrangements and segregating when the between-donor standard deviation exceeded 5%. A statistical classification framework was built to diagnose cytomegalovirus status from the catalog of TCR beta chain sequences. In a later analysis, V and J genes were assigned by comparing TCR nucleotide sequences against IMGT/GENE-DB human TR gene sequences. A later analysis assigned CDR3 sequences and most-parsimonious VDJ recombination scenarios with the TCRdist pipeline. In a later analysis, each TCR beta chain was defined by its CDR3 amino acid sequence together with its V-gene family, and reads without a unique V-gene family were excluded. In a later analysis, fewer than 600 highly shared, low-generation-probability nucleotide sequences were removed to address suspected cross-contamination and a sequencing artifact. A later analysis calculated a clonal expansion index for each public chain from normalized within-repertoire ranks of inferred template counts. In a later analysis, generation probabilities were computed using a VDJ recombination model fitted to out-of-frame rearrangements, and the results were checked against IGoR. In a later analysis, hypergeometric tests were used to score TCR-TCR, TCR-HLA and TCR-CMV co-occurrence, with a repertoire-size bias correction applied to TCR pairs. To estimate false discovery rates, a later analysis permuted the HLA or CMV assignments 20 times. In a later analysis, co-occurring TCRs were grouped using DBSCAN, with TCRdist sequence similarity added in when clustering inside HLA-allele-positive subsets. Co-occurrence clustering excluded repertoires with fewer than 30,000 or more than 120,000 public chains, plus five with anomalous nucleotide sharing. Drawn from immuneACCESS, this table holds only the in-frame rearrangements with V and J called that TCRdb kept. Clones are partly lost; checked studies trace under half to an unresolved V gene and leave the rest unexplained. The V and J calls and clone size are taken from that table; D and trimming were inferred from the DNA. This sample is represented by about 200,000 clones; 82% of them were singletons. The top ten clones comprise roughly 0.095% of the sample.

The CDR3 spans 16 residues, from the cysteine through the phenylalanine. The CDR3 DNA has 48 bases and is translated from base 1. Trimming costs V 0 bases and J 7 bases, and their ends lie 18 bases apart. The germline V gene encodes CDR1 SNHLY and CDR2 FYNNEI. Note on this clone: Its antigen is unknown. Base qualities are missing; no much larger clone stands one base away.

In total, roughly 670 healthy bone marrow donors made up the cohort. At the time of sampling, every cohort member was nominally healthy, though immune exposures that went unrecorded were likely present. The donor tested CMV seronegative, placing the donor among the 350 to 400 seronegative members of the cohort. Each donor provided a peripheral blood sample, and peripheral blood mononuclear cells were used for TCR beta sequencing. Genomic DNA was extracted from the blood cell samples with the Qiagen DNeasy Blood Extraction Kit. This chain joins TRBV2 to TRBJ1-2; TRBD1 is a possible D gene, resting on 5 matching bases. Specimen: PBMCs. The sequence was obtained from a boy between 2 and 15 years old in good health and CMV-seronegative. The base sequence is TGTGCCAGCAGTGAAGCGGGTCAGGGTAGATTTGGTGGCTACACCTTC. Its coded protein is CASSEAGQGRFGGYTF.